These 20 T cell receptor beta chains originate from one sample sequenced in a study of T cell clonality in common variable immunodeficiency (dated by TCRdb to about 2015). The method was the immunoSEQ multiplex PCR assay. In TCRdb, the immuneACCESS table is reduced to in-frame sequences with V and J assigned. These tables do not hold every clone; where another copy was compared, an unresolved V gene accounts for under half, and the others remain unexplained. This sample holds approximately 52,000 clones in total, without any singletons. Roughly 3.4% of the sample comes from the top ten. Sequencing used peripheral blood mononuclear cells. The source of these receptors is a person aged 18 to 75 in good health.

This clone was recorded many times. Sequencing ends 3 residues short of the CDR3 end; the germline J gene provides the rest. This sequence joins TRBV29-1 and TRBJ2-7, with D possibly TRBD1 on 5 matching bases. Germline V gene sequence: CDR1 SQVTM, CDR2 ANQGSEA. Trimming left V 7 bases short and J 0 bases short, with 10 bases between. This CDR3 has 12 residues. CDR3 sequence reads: CSAVDNSYEQYF. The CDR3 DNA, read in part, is TGCAGCGCGGTGGACAACTCCTACGAG.

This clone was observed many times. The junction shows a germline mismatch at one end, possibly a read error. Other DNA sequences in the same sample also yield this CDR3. CDR3 region: CSVEDWTGGPGNTIYF. The DNA read from the CDR3 is TGCAGCGTTGAAGATTGGACAGGGGGACCTGGAAACACG. The chain has TRBV29-1 and TRBJ1-3; 10 nucleotides align to TRBD1. The CDR3 goes on 3 residues after the read ends, and that part is filled in from the germline J gene. The CDR3 is made up of 16 amino acids. Germline V gene data show CDR1 as SQVTM and CDR2 as ANQGSEA.

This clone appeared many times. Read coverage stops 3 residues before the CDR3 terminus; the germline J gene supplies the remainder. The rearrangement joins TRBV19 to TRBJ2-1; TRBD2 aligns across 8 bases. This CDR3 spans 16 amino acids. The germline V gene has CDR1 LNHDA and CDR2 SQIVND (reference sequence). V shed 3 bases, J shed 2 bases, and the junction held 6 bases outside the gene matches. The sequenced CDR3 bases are TGTGCCAGTAGTATGATTGCGGGAGGTACCTACAATGAG. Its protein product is CASSMIAGGTYNE. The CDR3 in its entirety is CASSMIAGGTYNEQFF.

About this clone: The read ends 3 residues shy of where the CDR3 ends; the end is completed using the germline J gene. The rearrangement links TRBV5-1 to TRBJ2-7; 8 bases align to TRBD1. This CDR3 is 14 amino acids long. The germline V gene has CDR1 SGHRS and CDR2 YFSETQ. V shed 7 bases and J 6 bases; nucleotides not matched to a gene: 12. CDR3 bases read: TGCGCCAGCCAACAAGGGACAGGCGCCTCCGAG. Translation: CASQQGTGASE. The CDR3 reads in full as CASQQGTGASEQYF.

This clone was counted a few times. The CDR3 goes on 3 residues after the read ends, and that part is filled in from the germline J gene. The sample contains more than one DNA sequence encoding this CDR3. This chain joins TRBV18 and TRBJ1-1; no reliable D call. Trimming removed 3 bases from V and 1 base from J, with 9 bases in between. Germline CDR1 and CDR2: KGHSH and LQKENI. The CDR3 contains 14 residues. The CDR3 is CASSPMTGNTEAFF. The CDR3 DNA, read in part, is TGTGCCAGCTCACCGATGACGGGGAACACTGAA.

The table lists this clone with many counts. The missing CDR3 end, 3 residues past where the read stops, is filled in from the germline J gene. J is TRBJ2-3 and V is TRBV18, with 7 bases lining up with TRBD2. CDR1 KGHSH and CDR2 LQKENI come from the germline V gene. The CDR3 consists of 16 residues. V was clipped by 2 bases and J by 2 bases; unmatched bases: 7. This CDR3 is CASSPFASGTTDTQYF. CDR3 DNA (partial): TGTGCCAGCTCACCATTTGCTAGCGGCACCACAGATACG.

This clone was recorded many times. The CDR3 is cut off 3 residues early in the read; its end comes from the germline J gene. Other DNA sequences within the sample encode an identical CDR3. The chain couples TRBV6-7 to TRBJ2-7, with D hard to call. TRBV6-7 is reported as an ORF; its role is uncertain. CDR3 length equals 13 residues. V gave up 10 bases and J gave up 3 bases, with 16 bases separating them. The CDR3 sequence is CANQMTVSYEQYF. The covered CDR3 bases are TGTGCCAACCAAATGACTGTAAGCTACGAG.

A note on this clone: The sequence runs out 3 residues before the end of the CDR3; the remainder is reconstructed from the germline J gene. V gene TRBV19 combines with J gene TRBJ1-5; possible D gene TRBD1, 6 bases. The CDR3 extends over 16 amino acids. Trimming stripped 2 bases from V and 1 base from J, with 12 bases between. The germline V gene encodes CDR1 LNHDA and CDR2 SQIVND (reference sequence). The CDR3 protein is CASSINRVVSNQPQHF. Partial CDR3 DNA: TGTGCCAGTAGTATAAACAGGGTCGTGAGCAATCAGCCC.

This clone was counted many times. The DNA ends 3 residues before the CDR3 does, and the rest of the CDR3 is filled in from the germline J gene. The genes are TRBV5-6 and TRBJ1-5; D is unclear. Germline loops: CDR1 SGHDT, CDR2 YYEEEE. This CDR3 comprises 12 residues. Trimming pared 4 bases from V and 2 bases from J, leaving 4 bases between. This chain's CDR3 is CASSRGNQPQHF. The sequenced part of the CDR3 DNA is TGTGCCAGCAGCAGGGGCAATCAGCCC.

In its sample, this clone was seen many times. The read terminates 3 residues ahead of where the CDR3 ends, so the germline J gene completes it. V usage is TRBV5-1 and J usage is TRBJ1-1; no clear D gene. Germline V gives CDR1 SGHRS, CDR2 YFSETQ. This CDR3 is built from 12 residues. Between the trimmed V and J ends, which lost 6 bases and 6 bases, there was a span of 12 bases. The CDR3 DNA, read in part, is TGCGCCAGCAAAGGCGGGGAGGCTGAA. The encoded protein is CASKGGEAE. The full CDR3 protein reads CASKGGEAEAFF.

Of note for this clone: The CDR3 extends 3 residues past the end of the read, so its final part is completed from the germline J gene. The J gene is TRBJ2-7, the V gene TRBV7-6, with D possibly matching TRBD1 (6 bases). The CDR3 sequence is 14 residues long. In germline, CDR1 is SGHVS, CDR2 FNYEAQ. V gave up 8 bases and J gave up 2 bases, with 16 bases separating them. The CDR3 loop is CASGPQTGPYEQYF. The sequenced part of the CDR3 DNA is TGTGCCAGCGGACCCCAGACAGGCCCCTACGAG.

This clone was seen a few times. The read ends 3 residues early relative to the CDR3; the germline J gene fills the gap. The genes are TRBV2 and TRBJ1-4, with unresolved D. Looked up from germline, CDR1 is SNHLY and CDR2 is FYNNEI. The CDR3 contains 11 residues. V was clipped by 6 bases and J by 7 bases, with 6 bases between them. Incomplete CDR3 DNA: TGTGCCAGCAGCCAGTTTGAAAAA. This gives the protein CASSQFEK. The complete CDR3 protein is CASSQFEKLFF.

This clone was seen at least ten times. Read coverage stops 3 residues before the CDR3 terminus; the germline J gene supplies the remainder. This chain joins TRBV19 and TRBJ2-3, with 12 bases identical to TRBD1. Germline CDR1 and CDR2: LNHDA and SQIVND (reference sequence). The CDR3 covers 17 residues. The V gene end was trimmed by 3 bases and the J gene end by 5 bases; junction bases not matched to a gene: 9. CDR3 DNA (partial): TGTGCCAGTAGTATTGTTCCCGGGACAGGGGGCGGAGATACG. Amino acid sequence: CASSIVPGTGGGDT. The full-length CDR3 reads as CASSIVPGTGGGDTQYF.

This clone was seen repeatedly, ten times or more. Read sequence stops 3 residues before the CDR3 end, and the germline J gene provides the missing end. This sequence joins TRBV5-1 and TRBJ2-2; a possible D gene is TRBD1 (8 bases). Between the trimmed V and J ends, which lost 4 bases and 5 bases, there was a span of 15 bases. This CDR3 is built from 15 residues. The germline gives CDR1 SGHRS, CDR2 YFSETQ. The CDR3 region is CASSVDREGTGELFF. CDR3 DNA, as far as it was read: TGCGCCAGCAGCGTGGACAGGGAGGGGACCGGGGAG. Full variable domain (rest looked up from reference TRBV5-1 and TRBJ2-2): KAGVTQTPRYLIKTRGQQVTLSCSPISGHRSVSWYQQTPGQGLQFLFEYFSETQRNKGNFPGRFSGRQFSNSRSEMNVSTLELGDSALYLCASSVDREGTGELFFGEGSRLTVL.

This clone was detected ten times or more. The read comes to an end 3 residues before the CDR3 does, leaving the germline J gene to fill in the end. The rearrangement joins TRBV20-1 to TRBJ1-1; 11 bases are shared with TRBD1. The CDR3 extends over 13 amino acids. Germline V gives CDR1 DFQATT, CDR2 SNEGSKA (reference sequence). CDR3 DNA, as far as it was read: TGCAGTGCTAGACCGGACAGGGGGCGCGGG. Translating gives CSARPDRGRG. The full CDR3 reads CSARPDRGRGAFF.

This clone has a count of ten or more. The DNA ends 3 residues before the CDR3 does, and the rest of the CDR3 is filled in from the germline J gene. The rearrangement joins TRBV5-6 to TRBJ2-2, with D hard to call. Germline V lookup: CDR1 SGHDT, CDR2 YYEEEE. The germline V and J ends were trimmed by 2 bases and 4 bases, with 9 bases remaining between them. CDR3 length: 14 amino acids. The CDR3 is CASSFPQTTGELFF. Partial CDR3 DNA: TGTGCCAGCAGCTTTCCACAGACCACCGGGGAG.

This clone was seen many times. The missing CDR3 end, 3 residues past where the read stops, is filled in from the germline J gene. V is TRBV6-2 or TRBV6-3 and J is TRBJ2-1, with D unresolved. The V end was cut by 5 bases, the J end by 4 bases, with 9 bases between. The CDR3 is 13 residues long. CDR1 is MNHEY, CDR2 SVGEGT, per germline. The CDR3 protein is CASSPPGYNEQFF. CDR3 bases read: TGTGCCAGCAGTCCTCCGGGTTACAATGAG.

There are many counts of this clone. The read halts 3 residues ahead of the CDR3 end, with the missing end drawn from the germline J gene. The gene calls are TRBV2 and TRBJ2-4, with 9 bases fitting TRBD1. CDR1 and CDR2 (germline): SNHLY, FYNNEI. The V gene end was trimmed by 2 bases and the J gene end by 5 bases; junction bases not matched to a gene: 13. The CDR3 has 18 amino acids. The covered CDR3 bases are TGTGCCAGCAGTGAATTCTTGGGACAGGGAGAGGCTGAAAACATT. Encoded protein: CASSEFLGQGEAENI. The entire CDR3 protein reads CASSEFLGQGEAENIQYF.

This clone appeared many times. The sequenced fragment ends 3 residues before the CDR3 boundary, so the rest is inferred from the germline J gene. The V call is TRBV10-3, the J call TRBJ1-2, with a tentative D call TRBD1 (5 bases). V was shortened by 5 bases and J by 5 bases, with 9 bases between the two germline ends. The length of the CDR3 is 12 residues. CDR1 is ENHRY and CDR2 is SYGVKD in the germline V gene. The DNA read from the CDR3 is TGTGCCATCAGTCTCCAGGGTTATGGC. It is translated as CAISLQGYG. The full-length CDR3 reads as CAISLQGYGYTF.

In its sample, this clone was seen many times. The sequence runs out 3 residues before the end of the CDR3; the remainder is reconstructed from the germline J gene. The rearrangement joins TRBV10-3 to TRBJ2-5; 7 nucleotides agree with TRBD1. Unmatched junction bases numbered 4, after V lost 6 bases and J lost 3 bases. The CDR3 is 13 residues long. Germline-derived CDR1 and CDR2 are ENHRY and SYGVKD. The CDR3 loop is CAIRPDREETQYF. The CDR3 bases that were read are TGTGCCATCAGGCCCGACAGGGAAGAGACC.